The clone carrying this T cell receptor (beta chain) has just one count. Antigen: not known. Generated by immunoSEQ multiplex PCR, the TCRdb table keeps only in-frame clones and is missing some. The profile shows approximately 2.5 million clones, 85% to 95% of them singletons. The sample comes from a study of shared clonotypes between healthy human individuals. The germline CDR1 and CDR2 sequences are LGHNA and YSLEER. V gave up 3 bases and J gave up 2 bases, with 10 bases separating them. The CDR3 covers 14 residues. Into CD45RA+ naive and CD45RA-negative memory subsets, the CD4+ cells were split. Overall study findings and caveats: Since donors were few, the genetic and exposure-history diversity represented was limited. Memory subsets generally showed smaller estimated richness than naive subsets did. Across several donors, naive CD4 shared roughly 5%, naive CD8 around 4%, memory CD4 roughly 2.2%, memory CD8 around 0.42%.

The receptor comes from a man younger than 35 in good health. The sample consisted of naive CD4+ T cells sorted from blood. Subset here: CD45RA+ positively selected. This sequence joins TRBV4-3 and TRBJ1-2, with D possibly being TRBD1 (6 bases). In nucleotides, the CDR3 is TGCGCCAGCAGCCAGAATACAGGGAACTATGGCTACACCTTC. Translated, it gives CASSQNTGNYGYTF.